This T cell receptor beta chain was observed in a study of shared clonotypes between healthy human individuals. Whole-study context: Donors were a couple of women and three men aged 18 to 49. Researchers assigned three CD4 naive, three CD4 memory, two CD8 naive and one CD8 memory plate to each donor.

The authors divided CD4+ cells into CD45RA+ naive and CD45RA-negative memory subsets. CDR1 and CDR2 from the germline V gene are SGHTA and FQGNSA. The CDR3 has 13 amino acids. V lost 1 base and J 8 bases, leaving 11 bases between the germline ends. This clone was detected once. Running of the assay took place at deep level. Produced via immunoSEQ multiplex PCR; TCRdb's table is partial and in-frame only. Of a few million clones listed, approximately 96% are singletons. Material: naive CD4+ T cells sorted from blood. As to subset: CD45RA+ positively selected. This clonotype originated in a man between 18 and 29 years old in good health. The chain joins TRBV7-2 to TRBJ1-2, with TRBD1 as a possible D gene (5 bases). The CDR3 DNA is TGTGCCAGCAGCTTAGATGGGGCTGGCGGCTACACCTTC. Translated: CASSLDGAGGYTF.